The 8 T cell receptor beta chains below come from one sample, sequenced in a study of T cells in Graves' hyperthyroidism and ophthalmopathy. The CDR3 regions of TCR beta were amplified from RNA transcripts. The HTBI primer set served for first-round RT-PCR of the TCR CDR3. Each CDR3 protein is one row after TCRdb ran MiXCR on the multiplex PCR reads. The table has fewer than 450,000 distinct CDR3 sequences, about 18% seen once; the top ten hold around a third. The sample taken for sequencing was blood. These receptors were obtained from a woman aged 25 to 39 with Graves' hyperthyroidism that later progressed to Graves' ophthalmopathy.

This clonotype occurred many times. J is TRBJ2-1 and V is TRBV7-2, with a tentative D call TRBD2 (6 bases). The germline CDR1 and CDR2 sequences are SGHTA and FQGNSA. Trimming shortened V by 5 bases and J by 10 bases, and 21 bases separated the two germline ends. The CDR3 runs to 15 residues. CDR3 sequence reads: CASSRRDLFGEEQFF. In DNA form, the CDR3 reads TGTGCCAGCAGCCGACGGGACTTGTTCGGAGAAGAGCAGTTCTTC.

This clonotype was seen many times. The V gene is TRBV27, the J gene TRBJ1-2; 7 bases are shared with TRBD1. V shed 5 bases and J 3 bases; nucleotides not matched to a gene: 9. Germline V gene lookup returns CDR1 MNHEY and CDR2 SMNVEV (reference sequence). This CDR3 comprises 15 residues. The CDR3 DNA sequence: TGTGCCAGCAGTCCCGGGACAGTGAAGTACTATGGCTACACCTTC. Amino acid sequence: CASSPGTVKYYGYTF.

The table lists this clonotype with many counts. The chain joins TRBV5-1 to TRBJ2-7; D perhaps matches TRBD2 (5 bases). The CDR3 consists of 12 residues. Trimming left V 4 bases short and J 7 bases short, with 12 bases between. Looked up from germline, CDR1 is SGHRS and CDR2 is YFSETQ. DNA of the CDR3: TGCGCCAGCAGCGGCCCGGGGAATGAGCAGTACTTC. Protein product: CASSGPGNEQYF.

In its sample, this clonotype was seen many times. The chain employs TRBV15 and TRBJ1-3, with D possibly TRBD1 on 5 matching bases. The CDR3 is 15 amino acids. CDR1 is LNHNV, CDR2 YYDKDF, per germline (reference sequence). V was pared by 1 base and J by 4 bases, with 11 bases between. The CDR3 here is CATSRAGTGGNTIYF. The DNA of the CDR3 is TGTGCCACCAGCAGAGCGGGGACGGGCGGAAACACCATATATTTT. Complete variable domain (other parts from reference TRBV15 and TRBJ1-3): DAMVIQNPRYQVTQFGKPVTLSCSQTLNHNVMYWYQQKSSQAPKLLFHYYDKDFNNEADTPDNFQSRRPNTSFCFLDIRSPGLGDTAMYLCATSRAGTGGNTIYFGEGSWLTVV.

The chain carries TRBV25-1 and TRBJ2-3; TRBD1 aligns across 8 bases. The CDR3 loop spans 16 amino acids. The germline CDR1 and CDR2 sequences are MGHDK and SYGVNS. Trimming removed 0 bases from V and 2 bases from J; junction bases left unmatched: 4. In DNA, the CDR3 is TGTGCCAGCAGTGAATATCAGGGGGCCAACACAGATACGCAGTATTTT. Its translation is CASSEYQGANTDTQYF.

The sample holds many counts of this clonotype. This chain joins TRBV10-3 and TRBJ1-1; TRBD1 aligns across 7 bases. In germline, CDR1 is ENHRY, CDR2 SYGVKD. This CDR3 has 13 amino acids. The trim removed 6 bases at V and 4 bases at J, leaving 5 bases unmatched. CDR3 loop: CAISAGGGTEAFF. DNA for the CDR3: TGTGCCATCAGCGCAGGGGGGGGCACTGAAGCTTTCTTT.

This clonotype was seen ten or more times. The chain joins TRBV24-1 to TRBJ2-5; D could derive from TRBD1 or TRBD2 (6 bases each). Looked up from germline, CDR1 is KGHDR and CDR2 is SFDVKD. Trimming shortened V by 5 bases and J by 5 bases, and 11 bases separated the two germline ends. The CDR3 sequence is 13 residues long. The CDR3, as DNA: TGTGCCACCAGTGGACGGGGGCGGGAGACCCAGTACTTC. It codes for CATSGRGRETQYF.

The rearrangement joins TRBV24-1 to TRBJ1-3, with D possibly TRBD1 on 6 matching bases. V was trimmed by 3 bases and J by 0 bases, leaving 14 bases between them. CDR3 size: 17 residues. Looked up from germline, CDR1 is KGHDR and CDR2 is SFDVKD. CDR3 in amino acids: CATSDADRTNSGNTIYF. The CDR3 DNA follows: TGTGCCACCAGTGATGCGGACAGAACCAACTCTGGAAACACCATATATTTT.